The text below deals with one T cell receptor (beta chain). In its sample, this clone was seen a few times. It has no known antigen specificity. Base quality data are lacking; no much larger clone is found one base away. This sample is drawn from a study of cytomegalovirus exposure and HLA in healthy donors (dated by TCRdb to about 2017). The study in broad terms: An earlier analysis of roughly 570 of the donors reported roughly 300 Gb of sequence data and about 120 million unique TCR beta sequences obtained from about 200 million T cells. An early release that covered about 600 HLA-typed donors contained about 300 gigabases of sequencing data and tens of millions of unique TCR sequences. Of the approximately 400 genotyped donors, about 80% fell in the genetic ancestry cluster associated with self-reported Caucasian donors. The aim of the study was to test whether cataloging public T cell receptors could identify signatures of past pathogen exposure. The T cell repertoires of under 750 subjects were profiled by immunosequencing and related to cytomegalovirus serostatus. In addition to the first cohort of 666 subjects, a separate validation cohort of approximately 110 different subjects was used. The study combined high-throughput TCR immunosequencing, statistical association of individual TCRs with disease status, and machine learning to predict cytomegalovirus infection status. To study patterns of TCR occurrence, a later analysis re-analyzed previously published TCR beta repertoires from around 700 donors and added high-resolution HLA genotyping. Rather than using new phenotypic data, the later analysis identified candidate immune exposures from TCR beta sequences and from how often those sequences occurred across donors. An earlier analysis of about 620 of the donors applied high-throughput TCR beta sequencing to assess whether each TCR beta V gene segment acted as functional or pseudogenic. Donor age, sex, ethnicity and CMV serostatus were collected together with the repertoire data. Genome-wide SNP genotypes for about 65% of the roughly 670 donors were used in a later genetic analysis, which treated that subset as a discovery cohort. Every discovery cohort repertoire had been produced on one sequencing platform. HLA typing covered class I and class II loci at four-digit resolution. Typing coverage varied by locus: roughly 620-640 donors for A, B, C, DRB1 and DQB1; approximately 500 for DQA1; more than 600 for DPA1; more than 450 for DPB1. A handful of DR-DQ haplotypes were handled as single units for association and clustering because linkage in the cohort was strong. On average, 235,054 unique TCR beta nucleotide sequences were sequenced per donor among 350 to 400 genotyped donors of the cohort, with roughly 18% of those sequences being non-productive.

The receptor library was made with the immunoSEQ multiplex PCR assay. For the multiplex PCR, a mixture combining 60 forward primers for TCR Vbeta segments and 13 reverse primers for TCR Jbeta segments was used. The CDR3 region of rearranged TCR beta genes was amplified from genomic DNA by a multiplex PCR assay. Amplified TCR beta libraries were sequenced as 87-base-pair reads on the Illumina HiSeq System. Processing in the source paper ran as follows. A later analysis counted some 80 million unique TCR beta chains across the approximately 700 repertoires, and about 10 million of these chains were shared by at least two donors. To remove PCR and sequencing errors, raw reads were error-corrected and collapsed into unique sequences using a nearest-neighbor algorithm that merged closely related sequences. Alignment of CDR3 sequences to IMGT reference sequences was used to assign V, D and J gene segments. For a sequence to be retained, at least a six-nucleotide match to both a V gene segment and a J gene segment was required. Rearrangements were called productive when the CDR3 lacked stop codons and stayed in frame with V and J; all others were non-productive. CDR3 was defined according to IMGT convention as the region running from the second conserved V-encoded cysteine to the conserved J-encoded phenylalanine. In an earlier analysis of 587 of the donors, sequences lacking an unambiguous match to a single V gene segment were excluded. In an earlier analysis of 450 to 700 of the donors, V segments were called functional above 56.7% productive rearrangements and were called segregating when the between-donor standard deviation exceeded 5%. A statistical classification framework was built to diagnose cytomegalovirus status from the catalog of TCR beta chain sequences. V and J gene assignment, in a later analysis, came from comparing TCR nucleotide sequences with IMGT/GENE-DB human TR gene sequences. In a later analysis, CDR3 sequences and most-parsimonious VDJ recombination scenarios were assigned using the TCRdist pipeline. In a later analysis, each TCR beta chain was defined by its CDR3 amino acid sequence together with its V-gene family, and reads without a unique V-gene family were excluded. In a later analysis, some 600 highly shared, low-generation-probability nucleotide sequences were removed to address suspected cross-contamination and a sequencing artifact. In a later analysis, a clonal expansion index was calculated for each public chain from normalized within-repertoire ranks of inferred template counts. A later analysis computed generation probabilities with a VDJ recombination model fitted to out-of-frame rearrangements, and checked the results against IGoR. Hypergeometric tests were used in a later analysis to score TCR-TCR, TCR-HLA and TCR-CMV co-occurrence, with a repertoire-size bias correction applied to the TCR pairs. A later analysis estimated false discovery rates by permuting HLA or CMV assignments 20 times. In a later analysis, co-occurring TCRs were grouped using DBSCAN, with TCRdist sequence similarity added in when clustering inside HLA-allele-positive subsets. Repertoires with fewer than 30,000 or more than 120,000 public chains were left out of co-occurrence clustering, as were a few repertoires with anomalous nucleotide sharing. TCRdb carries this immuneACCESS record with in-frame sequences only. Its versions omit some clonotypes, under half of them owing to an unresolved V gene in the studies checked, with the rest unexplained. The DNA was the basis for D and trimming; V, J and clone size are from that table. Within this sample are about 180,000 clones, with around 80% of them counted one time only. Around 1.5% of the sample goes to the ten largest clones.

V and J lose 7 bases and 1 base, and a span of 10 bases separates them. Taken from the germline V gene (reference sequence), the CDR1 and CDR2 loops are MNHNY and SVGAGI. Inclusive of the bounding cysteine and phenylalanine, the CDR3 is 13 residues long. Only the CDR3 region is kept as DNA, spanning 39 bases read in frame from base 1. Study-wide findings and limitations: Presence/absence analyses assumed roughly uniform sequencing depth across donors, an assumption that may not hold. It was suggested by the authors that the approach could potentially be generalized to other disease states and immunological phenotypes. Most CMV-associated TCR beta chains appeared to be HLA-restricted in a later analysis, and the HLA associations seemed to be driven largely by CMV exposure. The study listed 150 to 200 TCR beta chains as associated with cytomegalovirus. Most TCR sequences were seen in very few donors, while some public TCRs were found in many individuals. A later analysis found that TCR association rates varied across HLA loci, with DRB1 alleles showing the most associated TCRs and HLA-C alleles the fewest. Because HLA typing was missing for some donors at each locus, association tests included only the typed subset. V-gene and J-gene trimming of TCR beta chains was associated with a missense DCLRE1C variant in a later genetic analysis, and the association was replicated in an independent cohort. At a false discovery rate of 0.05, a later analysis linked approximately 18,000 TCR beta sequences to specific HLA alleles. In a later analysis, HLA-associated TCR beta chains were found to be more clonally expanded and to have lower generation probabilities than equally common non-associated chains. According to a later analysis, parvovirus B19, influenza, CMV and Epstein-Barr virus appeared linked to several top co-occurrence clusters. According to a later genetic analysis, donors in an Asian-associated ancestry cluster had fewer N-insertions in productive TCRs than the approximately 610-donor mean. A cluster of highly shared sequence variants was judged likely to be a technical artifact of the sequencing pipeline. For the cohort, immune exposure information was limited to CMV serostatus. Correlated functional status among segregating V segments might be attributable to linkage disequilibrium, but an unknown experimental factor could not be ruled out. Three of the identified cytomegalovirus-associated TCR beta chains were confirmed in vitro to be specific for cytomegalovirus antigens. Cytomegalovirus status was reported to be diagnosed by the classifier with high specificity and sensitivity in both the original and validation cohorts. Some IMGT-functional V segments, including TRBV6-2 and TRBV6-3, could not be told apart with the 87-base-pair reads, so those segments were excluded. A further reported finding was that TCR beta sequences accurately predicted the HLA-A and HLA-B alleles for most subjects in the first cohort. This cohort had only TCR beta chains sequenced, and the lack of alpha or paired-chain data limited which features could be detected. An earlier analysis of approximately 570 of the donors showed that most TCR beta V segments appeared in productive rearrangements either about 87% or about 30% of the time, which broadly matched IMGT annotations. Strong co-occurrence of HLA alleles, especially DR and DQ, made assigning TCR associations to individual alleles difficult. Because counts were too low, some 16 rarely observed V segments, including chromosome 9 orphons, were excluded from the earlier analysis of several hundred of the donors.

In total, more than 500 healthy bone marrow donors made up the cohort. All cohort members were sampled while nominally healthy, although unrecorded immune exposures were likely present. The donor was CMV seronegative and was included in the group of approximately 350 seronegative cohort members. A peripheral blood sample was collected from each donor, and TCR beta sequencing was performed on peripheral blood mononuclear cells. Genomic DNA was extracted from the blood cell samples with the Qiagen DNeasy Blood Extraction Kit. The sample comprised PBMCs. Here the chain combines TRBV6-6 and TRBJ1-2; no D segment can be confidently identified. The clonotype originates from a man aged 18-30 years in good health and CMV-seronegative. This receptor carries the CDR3 CASTPGSNYGYTF. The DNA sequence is TGTGCCAGCACCCCGGGTAGTAACTATGGCTACACCTTC.